Reported below is one T cell receptor beta chain. Trimming left V 5 bases short and J 6 bases short, with 8 bases between. CDR3 size: 12 residues. Assay used: immunoSEQ multiplex PCR; TCRdb lists only in-frame clones, some missing. The profile shows under 400,000 clones, about 86% of them singletons. The data stem from a study of blood T cell repertoires in COVID-19. Study summary: The analysed material was cDNA or gDNA that came from T cells, B-cell-depleted T cells, or PBMCs.

Sequenced material: PBMCs or T cells enriched from blood (not recorded which). The chain joins TRBV12-3 or TRBV12-4 to TRBJ1-3; D call uncertain. This TCR derives from a woman aged 40 to 55 with acute COVID-19. In nucleotides, the CDR3 is TGTGCCAGCAGTATGTCCCAAAACACCATATATTTT. Encoded protein: CASSMSQNTIYF.